This T cell receptor (beta chain) was profiled in a study of tumour-infiltrating T cells in Burkitt lymphoma. Looking at the study overall: Patients covered every epidemiological subtype of Burkitt lymphoma. Overall and progression-free survival were predicted by productive clonality. Whole-study results and caveats: Public clonotypes, several, appeared across numerous Burkitt lymphoma patients.

This clone was detected only a few times. Its antigen is not known. Clones were read by immunoSEQ multiplex PCR, and TCRdb kept only the in-frame ones, dropping some. The sample contains around 3,900 clones, 15% to 20% of which appear only once. This CDR3 contains 14 residues. Germline V CDR1 and CDR2: SGHNT, YYREEE (reference sequence). V was pared by 2 bases and J by 5 bases, with 13 bases between. This sequence was found in a human donor with Burkitt lymphoma. The rearrangement joins TRBV5-4 to TRBJ1-1; TRBD1 might be the D (6 bases). What was sequenced was tumor tissue. The CDR3 reads CASSFRGGDTEAFF. In nucleotides, the CDR3 is TGTGCCAGCAGCTTTAGGGGGGGGGATACTGAAGCTTTCTTT.